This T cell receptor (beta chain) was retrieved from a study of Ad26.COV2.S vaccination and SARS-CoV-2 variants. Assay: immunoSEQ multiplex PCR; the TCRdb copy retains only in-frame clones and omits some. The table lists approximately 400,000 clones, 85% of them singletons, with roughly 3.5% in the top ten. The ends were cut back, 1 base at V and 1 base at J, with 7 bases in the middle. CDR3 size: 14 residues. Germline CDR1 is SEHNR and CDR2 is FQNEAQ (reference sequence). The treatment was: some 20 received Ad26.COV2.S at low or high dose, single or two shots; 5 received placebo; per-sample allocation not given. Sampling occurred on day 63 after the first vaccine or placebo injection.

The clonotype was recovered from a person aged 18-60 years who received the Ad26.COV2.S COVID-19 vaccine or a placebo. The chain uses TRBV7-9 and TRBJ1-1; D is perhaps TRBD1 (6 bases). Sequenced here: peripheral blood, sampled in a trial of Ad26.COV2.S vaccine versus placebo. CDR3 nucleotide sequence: TGTGCCAGCAGCTTAGGAGGGGGGAACACTGAAGCTTTCTTT. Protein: CASSLGGGNTEAFF.